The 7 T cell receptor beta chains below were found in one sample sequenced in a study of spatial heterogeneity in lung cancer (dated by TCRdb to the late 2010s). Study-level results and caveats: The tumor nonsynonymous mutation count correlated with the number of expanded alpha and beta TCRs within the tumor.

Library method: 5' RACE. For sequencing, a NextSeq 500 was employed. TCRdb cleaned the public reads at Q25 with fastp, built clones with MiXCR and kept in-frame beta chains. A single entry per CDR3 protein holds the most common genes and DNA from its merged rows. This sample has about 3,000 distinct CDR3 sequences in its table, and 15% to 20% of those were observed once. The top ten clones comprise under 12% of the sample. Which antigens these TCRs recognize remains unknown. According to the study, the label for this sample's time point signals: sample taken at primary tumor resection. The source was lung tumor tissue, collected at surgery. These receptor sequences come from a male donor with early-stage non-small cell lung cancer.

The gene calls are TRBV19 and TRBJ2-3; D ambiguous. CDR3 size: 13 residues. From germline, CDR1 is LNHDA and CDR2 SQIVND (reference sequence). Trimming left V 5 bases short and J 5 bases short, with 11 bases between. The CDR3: CASSPRYGDTQYF. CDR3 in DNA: TGTGCCAGTAGTCCCCGCTATGGAGATACGCAGTATTTT.

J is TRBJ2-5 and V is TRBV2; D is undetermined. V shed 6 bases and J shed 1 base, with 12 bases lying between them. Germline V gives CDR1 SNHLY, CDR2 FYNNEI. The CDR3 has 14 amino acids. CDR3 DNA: TGTGCCAGCAGACCCACCCGCAGCCAAGAGACCCAGTACTTC. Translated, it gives CASRPTRSQETQYF.

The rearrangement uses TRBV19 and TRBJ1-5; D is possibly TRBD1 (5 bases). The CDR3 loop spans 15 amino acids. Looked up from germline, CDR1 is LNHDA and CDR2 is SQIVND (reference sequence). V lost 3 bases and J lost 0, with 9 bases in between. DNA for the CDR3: TGTGCCAGTAGTATCGGGGCCCATAGCAATCAGCCCCAGCATTTT. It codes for CASSIGAHSNQPQHF.

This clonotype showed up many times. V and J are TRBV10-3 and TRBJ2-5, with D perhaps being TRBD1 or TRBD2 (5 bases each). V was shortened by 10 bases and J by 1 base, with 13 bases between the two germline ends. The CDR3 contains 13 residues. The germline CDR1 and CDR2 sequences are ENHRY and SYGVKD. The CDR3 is CATSWDGQETQYF. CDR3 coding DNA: TGTGCCACCTCCTGGGACGGCCAAGAGACCCAGTACTTC.

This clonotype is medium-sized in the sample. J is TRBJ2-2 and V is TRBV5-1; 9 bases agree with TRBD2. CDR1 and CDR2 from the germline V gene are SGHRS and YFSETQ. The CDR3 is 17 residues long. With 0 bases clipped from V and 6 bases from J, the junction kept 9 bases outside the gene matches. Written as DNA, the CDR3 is TGCGCCAGCAGCTTGGGAAGTAGCGGGAGAGGTCCCGGGGAGCTGTTTTTT. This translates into CASSLGSSGRGPGELFF.

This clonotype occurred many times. Here the CDR3 DNA reads TGCAGTGCTAGAGGTGCAACAGGGGAAACAGCTTTCTTT. Amino acids: CSARGATGETAFF. This chain links TRBV20-1 with TRBJ1-1, with 7 bases matching TRBD1. Germline lookup yields CDR1 DFQATT and CDR2 SNEGSKA (reference sequence). The V and J ends lost 1 base and 10 bases, in that order; junction bases with no gene match: 9. This CDR3 region has 13 residues.

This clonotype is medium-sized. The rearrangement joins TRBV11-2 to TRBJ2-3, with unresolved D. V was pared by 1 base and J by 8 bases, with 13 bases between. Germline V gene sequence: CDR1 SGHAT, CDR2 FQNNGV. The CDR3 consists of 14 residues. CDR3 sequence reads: CASSLGRGFGTQYF. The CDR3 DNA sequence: TGTGCCAGCAGCTTAGGCAGAGGATTTGGTACGCAGTATTTT.